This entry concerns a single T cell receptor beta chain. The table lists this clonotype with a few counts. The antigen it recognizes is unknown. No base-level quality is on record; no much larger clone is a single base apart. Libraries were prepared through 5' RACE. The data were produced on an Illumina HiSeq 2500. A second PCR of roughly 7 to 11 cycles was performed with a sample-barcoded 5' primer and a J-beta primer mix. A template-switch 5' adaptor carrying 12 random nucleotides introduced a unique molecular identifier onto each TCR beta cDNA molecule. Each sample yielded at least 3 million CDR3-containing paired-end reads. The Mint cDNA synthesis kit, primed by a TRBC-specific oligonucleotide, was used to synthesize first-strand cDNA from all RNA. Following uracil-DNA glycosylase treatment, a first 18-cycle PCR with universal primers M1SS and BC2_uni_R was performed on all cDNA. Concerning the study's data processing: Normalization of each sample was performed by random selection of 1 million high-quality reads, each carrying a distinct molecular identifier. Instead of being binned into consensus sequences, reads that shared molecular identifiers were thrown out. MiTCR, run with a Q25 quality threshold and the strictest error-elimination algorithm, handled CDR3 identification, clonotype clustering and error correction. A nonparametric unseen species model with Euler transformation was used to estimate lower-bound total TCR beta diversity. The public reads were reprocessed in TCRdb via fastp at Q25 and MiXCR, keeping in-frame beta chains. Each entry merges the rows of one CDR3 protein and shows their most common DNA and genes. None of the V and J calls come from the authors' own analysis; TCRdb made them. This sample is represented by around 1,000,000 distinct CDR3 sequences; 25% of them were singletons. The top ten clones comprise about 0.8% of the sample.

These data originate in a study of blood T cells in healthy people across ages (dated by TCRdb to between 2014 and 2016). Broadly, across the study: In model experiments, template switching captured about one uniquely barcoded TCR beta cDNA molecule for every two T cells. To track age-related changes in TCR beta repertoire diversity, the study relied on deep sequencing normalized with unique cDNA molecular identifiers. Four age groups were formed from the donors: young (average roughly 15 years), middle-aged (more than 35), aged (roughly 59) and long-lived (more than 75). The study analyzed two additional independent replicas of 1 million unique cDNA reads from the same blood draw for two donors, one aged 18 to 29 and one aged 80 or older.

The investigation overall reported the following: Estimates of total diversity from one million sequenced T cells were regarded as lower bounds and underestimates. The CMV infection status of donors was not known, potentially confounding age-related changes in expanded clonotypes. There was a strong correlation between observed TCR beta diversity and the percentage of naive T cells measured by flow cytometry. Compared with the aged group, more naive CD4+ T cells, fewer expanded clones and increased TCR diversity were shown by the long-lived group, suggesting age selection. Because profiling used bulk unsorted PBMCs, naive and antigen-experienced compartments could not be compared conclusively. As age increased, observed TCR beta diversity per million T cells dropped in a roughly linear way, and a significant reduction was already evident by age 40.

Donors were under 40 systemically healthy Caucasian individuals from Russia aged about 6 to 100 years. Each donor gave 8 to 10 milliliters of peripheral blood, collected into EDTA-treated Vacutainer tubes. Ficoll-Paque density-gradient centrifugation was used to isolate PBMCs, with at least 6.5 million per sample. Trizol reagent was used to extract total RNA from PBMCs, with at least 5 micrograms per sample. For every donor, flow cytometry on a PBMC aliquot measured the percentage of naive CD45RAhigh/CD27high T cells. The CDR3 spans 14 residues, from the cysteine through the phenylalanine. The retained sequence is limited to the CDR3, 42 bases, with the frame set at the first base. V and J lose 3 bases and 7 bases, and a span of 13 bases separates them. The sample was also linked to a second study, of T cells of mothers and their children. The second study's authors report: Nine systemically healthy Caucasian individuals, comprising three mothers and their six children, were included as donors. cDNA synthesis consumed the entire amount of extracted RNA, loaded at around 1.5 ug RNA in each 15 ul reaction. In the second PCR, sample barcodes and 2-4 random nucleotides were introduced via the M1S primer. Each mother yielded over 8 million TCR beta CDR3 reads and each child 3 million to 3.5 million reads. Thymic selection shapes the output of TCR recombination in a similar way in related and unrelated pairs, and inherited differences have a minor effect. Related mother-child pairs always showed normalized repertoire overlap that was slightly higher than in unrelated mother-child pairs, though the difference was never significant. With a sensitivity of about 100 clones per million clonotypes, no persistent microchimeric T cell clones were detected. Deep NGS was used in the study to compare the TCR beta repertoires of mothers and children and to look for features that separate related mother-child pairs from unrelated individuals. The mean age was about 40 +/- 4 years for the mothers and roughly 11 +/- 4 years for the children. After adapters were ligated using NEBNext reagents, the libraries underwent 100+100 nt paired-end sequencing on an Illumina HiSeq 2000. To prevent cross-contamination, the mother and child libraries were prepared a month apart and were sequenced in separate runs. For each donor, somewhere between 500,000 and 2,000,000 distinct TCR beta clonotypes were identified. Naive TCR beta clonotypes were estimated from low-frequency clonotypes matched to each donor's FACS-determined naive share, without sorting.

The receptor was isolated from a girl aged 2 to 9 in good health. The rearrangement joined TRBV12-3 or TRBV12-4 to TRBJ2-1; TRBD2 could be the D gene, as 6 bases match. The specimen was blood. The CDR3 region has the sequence CASSFPFRGNEQFF. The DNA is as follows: TGTGCCAGCAGTTTCCCTTTCCGGGGGAATGAGCAGTTCTTC.